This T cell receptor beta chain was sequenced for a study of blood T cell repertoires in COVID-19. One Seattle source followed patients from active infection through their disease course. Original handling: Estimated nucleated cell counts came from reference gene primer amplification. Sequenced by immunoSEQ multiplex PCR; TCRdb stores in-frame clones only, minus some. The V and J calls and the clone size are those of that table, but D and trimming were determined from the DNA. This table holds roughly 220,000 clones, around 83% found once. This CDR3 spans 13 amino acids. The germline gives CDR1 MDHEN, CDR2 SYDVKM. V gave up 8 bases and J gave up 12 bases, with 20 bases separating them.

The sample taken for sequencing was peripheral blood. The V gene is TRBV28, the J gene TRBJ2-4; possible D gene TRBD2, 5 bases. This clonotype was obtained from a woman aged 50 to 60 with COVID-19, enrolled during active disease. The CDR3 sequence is CASGLATHGNQYF. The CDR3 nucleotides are TGTGCCAGCGGGTTAGCGACCCACGGGAATCAGTACTTC.